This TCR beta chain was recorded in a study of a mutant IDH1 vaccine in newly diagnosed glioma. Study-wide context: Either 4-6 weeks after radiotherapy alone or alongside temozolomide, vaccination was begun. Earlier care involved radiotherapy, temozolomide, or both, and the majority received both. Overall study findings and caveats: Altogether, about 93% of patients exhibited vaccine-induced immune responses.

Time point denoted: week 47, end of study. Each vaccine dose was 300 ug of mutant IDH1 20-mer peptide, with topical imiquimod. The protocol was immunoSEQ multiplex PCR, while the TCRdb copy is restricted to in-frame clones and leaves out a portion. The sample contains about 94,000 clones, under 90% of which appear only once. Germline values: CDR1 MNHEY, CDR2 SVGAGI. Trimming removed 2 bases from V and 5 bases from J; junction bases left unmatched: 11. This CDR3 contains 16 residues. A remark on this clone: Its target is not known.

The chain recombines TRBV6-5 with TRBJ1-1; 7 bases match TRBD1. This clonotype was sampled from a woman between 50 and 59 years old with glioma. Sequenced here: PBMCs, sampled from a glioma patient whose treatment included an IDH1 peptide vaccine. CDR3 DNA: TGTGCCAGCAGTTACGGGGCAGACAGGGACTGGACTGAAGCTTTCTTT. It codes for CASSYGADRDWTEAFF.